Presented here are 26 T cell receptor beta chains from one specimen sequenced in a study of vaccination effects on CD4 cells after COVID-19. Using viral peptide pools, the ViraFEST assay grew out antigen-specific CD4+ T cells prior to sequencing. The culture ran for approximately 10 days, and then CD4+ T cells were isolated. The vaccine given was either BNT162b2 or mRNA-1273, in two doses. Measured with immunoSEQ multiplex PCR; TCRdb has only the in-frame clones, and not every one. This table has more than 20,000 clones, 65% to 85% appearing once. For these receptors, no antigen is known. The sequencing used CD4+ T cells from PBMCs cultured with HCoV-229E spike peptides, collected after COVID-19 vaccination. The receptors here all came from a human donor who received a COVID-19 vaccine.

CDR3 sequence: CASSVRTAYNSPLHF. The CDR3 DNA follows: TGTGCCAGCAGCGTAAGGACGGCCTATAATTCACCCCTCCACTTT. This rearrangement joins TRBV11-2 to TRBJ1-6; the D is unclear. V lost 5 bases to trimming and J lost 2 bases, with 10 bases between them. CDR1 is SGHAT, CDR2 FQNNGV, per germline. The CDR3 consists of 15 residues.

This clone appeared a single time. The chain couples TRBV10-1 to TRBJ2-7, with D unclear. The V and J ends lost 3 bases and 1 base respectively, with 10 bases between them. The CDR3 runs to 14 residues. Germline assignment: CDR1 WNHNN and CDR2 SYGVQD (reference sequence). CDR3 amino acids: CASSDTSLSYEQYF. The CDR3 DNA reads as TGCGCCAGCAGTGATACCTCGCTTTCCTACGAGCAGTACTTC.

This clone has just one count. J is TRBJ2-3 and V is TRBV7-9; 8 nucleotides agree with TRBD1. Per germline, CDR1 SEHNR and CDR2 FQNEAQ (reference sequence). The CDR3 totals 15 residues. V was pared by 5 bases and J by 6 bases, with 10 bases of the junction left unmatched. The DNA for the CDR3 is TGTGCCAGCAGCGTTACAGGGGGAGGCCCCGATACGCAGTATTTT. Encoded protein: CASSVTGGGPDTQYF.

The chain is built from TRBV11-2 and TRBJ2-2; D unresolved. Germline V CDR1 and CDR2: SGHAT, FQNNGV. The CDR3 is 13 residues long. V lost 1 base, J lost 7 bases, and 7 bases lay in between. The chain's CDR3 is CASSLGRVGELFF. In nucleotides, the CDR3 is TGTGCCAGCAGCTTAGGTCGAGTCGGGGAGCTGTTTTTT.

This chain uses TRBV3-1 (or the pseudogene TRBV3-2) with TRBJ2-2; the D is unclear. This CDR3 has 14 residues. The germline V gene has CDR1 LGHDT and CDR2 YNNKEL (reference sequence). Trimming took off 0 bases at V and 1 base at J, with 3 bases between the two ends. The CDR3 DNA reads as TGTGCCAGCAGCCAAGATCTGAACACCGGGGAGCTGTTTTTT. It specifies CASSQDLNTGELFF.

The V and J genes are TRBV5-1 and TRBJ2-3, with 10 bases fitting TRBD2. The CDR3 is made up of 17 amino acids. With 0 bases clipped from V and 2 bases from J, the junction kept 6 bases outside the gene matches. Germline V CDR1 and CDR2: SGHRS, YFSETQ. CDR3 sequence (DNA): TGCGCCAGCAGCTTGGTAGCGGGGGGCGGATACACAGATACGCAGTATTTT. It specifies CASSLVAGGGYTDTQYF.

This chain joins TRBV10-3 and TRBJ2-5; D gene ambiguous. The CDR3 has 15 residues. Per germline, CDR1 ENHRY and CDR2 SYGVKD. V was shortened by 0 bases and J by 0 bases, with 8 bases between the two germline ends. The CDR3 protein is CAISESQLNQETQYF. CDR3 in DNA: TGTGCCATCAGTGAGTCGCAGCTGAACCAAGAGACCCAGTACTTC.

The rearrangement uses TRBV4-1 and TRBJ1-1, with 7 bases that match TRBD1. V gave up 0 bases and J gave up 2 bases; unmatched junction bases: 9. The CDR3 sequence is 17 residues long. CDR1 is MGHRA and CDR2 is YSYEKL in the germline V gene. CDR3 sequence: CASSQDPTGTANTEAFF. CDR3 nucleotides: TGCGCCAGCAGCCAAGATCCAACCGGGACAGCAAACACTGAAGCTTTCTTT.

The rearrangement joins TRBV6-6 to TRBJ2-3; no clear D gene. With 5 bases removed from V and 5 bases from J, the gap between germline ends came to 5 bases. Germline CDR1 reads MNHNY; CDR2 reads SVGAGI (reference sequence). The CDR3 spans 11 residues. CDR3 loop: CASSPRDTQYF. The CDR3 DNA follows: TGTGCCAGCAGTCCTCGAGATACGCAGTATTTT.

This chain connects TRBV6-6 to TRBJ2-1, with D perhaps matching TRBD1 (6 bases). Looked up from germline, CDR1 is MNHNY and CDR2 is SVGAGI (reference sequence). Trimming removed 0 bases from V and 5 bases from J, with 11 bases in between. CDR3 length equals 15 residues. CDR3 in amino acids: CASSYSRTVNNEQFF. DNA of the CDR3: TGTGCCAGCAGTTACTCCCGGACAGTCAACAATGAGCAGTTCTTC.

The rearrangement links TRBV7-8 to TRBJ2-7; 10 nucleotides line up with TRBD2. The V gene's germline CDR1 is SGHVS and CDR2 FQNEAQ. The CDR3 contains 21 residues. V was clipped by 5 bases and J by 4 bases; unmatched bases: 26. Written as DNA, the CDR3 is TGTGCCAGCAGCCTCCAAGCGGGGGGGGCGCGCTCTAGCGGGAATCTATACGAGCAGTACTTC. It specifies CASSLQAGGARSSGNLYEQYF.

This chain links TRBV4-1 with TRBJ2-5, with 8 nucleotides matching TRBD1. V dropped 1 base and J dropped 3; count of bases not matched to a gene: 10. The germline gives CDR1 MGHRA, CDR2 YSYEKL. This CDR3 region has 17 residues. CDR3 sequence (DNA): TGCGCCAGCAGCCAAGGACCTTACGGACAGGGCGAAGAGACCCAGTACTTC. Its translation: CASSQGPYGQGEETQYF.

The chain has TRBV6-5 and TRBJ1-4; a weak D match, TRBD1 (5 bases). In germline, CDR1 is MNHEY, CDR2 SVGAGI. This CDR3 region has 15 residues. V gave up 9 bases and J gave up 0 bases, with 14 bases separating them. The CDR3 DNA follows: TGTGCCAGTCAAGACAGCCCTGCAACTAATGAAAAACTGTTTTTT. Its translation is CASQDSPATNEKLFF.

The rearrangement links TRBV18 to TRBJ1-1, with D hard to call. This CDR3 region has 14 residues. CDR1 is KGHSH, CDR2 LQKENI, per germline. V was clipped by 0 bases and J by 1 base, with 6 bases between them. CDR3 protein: CASSPPAGNTEAFF. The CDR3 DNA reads TGTGCCAGCTCACCACCGGCGGGGAACACTGAAGCTTTCTTT.

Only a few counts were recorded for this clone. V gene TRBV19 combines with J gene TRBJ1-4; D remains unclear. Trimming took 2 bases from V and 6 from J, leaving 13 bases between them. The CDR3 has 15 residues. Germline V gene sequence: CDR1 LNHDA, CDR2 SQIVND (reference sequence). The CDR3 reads CASSIIGADYEKLFF. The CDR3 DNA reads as TGTGCCAGTAGTATAATTGGAGCAGATTATGAAAAACTGTTTTTT.

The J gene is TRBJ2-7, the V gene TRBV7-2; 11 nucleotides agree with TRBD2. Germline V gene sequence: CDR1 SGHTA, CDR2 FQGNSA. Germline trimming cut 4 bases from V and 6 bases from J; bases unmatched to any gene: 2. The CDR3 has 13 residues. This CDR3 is CASSYTSGSEQYF. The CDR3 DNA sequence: TGTGCCAGCAGCTATACTAGCGGGAGCGAGCAGTACTTC.

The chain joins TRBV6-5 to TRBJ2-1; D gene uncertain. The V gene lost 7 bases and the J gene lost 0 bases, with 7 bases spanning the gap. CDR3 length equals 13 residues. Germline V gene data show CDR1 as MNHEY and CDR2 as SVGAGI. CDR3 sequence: CASNRASYNEQFF. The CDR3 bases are TGTGCCAGCAACCGGGCCTCCTACAATGAGCAGTTCTTC.

CDR3 bases: TGCGCCAGCAGCTTGGTTAATCCAGATACGCAGTATTTT. Its translation: CASSLVNPDTQYF. The chain has TRBV5-1 and TRBJ2-3; D call uncertain. The CDR3 totals 13 residues. CDR1 and CDR2 (germline): SGHRS, YFSETQ. V lost 0 bases and J 4 bases, leaving 6 bases between the germline ends.

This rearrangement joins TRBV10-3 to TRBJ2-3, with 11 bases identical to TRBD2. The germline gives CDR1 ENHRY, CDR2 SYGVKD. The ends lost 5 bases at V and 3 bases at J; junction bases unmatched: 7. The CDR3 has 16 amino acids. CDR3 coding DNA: TGTGCCATCAGTCAACTGACTAGCGGGGAAACAGATACGCAGTATTTT. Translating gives CAISQLTSGETDTQYF.

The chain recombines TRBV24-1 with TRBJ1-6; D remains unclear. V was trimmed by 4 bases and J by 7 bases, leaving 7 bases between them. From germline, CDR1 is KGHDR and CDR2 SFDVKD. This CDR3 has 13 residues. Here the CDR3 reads CATSEYENSPLHF. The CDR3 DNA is TGTGCCACCAGTGAATACGAGAATTCACCCCTCCACTTT.

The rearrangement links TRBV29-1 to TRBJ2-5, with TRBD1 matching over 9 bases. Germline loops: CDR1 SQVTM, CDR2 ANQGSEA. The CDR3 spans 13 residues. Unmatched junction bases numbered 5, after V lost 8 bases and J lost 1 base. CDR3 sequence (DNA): TGCAGCCTAGTGGGACAGGGCCAAGAGACCCAGTACTTC. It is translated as CSLVGQGQETQYF.

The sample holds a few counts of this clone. The CDR3 reads CASIKGLGVVGELFF. The CDR3 DNA reads as TGCGCCAGCATCAAAGGGTTAGGAGTCGTCGGGGAGCTGTTTTTT. V usage is TRBV4-1 and J usage is TRBJ2-2, with no clear D. The CDR3 is made up of 15 amino acids. Germline CDR1 reads MGHRA; CDR2 reads YSYEKL. V shed 7 bases and J shed 7 bases, with 19 bases lying between them.

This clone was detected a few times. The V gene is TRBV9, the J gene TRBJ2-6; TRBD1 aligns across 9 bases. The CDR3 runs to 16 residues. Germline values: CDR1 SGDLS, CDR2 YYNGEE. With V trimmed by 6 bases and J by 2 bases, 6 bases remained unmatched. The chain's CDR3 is CASKDTGGTGANVLTF. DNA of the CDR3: TGTGCCAGCAAGGATACAGGGGGCACTGGGGCCAACGTCCTGACTTTC.

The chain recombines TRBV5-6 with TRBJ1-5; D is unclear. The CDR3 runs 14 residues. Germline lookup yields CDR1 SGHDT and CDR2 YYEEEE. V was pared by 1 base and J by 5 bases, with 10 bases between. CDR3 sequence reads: CASSLLGAHQPQHF. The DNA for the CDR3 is TGTGCCAGCAGCTTGTTAGGAGCCCATCAGCCCCAGCATTTT.

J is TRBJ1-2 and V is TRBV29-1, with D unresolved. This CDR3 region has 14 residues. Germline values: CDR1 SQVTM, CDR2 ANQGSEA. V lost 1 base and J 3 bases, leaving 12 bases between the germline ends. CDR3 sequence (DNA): TGCAGCGTTGAAGTCGGGTACGGCGACTATGGCTACACCTTC. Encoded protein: CSVEVGYGDYGYTF.

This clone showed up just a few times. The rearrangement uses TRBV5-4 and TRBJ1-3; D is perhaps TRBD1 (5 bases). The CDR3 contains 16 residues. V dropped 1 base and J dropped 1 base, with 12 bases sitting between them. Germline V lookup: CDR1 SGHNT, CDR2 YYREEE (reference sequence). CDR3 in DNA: TGTGCCAGCAGCTTGCCGGGGGACCAGTCTGGAAACACCATATATTTT. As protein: CASSLPGDQSGNTIYF.